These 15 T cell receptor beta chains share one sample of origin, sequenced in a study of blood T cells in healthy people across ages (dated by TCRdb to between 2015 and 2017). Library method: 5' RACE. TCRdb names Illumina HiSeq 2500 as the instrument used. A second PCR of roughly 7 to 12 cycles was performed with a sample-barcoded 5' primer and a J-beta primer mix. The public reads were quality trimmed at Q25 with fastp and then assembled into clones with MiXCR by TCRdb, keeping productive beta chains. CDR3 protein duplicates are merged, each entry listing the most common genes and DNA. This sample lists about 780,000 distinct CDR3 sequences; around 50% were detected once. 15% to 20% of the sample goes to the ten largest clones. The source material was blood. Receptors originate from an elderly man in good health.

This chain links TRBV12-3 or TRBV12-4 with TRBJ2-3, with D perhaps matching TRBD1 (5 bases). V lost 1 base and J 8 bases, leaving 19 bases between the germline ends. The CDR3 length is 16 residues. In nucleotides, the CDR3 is TGTGCCAGCAGTTTAGAGGGGCTAGTCGAATGGAGTACGCAGTATTTT. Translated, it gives CASSLEGLVEWSTQYF.

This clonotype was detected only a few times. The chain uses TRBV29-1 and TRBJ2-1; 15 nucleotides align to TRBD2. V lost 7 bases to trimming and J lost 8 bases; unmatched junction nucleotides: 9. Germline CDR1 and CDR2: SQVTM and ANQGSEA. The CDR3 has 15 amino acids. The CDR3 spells CSAWTSGRALYEQFF. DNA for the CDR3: TGCAGCGCCTGGACTAGCGGGAGGGCCCTCTATGAGCAGTTCTTC.

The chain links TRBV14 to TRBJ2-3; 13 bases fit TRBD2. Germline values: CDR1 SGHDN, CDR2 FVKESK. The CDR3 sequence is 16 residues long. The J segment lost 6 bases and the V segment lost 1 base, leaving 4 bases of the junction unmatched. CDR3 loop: CASSQGGLAGDDTQYF. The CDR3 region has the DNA TGTGCCAGCAGCCAAGGAGGACTAGCGGGAGACGATACGCAGTATTTT.

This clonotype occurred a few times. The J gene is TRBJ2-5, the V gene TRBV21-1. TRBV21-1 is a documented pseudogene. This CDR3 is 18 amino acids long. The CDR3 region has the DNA TGTGCCAGCAGCGACAAGCCATACATATGGGTCAAACCGGAGACCCAGTACTTC. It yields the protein CASSDKPYIWVKPETQYF.

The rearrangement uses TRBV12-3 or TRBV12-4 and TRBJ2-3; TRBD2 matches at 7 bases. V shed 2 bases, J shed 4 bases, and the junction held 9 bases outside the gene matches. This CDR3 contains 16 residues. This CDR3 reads CASSLRASGISDTQYF. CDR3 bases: TGTGCCAGCAGTTTAAGGGCTAGCGGAATATCAGATACGCAGTATTTT.

CDR3: CASSSSRVAHEQYF. In DNA form, the CDR3 reads TGTGCCAGCAGTTCTAGCAGGGTGGCCCACGAGCAGTACTTC. The chain couples TRBV27 to TRBJ2-7; tentatively, D is TRBD1 or TRBD2 (5 bases each). V lost 4 bases and J lost 5, with 15 bases in between. This CDR3 has 14 amino acids. CDR1 is MNHEY, CDR2 SMNVEV, per germline (reference sequence).

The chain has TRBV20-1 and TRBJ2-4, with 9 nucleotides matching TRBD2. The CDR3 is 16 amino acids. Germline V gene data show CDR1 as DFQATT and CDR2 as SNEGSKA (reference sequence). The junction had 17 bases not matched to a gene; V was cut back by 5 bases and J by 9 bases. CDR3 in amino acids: CSARAMAGGSSSIQYF. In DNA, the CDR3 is TGCAGTGCTCGGGCTATGGCGGGAGGGTCGTCGAGCATTCAGTACTTC.

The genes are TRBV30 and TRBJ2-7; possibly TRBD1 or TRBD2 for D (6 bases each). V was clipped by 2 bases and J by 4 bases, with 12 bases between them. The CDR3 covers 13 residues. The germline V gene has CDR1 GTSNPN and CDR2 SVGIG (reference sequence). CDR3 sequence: CAWSRGVRYEQYF. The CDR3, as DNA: TGTGCCTGGAGTAGGGGGGTTCGGTACGAGCAGTACTTC. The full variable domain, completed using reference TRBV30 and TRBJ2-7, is SQTIHQWPATLVQPVGSPLSLECTVEGTSNPNLYWYRQAAGRGLQLLFYSVGIGQISSEVPQNLSASRPQDRQFILSSKKLLLSDSGFYLCAWSRGVRYEQYFGPGTRLTVT.

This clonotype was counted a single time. The CDR3 protein is CASSLTGSGTGELFF. DNA for the CDR3: TGTGCCAGCAGCTTGACAGGGTCGGGCACCGGGGAGCTGTTTTTT. This chain connects TRBV5-6 to TRBJ2-2; possible D gene TRBD1, 6 bases. The V gene lost 1 base and the J gene lost 4 bases, with 11 bases spanning the gap. The CDR3 runs 15 residues. Germline V gives CDR1 SGHDT, CDR2 YYEEEE.

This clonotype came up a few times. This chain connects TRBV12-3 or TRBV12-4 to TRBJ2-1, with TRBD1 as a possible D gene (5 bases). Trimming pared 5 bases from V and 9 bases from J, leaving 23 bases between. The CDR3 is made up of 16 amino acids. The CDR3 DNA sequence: TGTGCCAGCAGTGTTATTCCGAAGCCTTTTCAGGGTGAGCAGTTCTTC. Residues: CASSVIPKPFQGEQFF.

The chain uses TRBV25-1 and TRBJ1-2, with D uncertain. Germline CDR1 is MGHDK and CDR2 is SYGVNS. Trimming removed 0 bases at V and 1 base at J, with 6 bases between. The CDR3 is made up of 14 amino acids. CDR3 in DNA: TGTGCCAGCAGTGAATATAGGGATAACTATGGCTACACCTTC. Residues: CASSEYRDNYGYTF.

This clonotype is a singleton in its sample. CDR3 nucleotides: TGTGCCAGCTCACCAATGCGCAATGAGCAGTTCTTC. This gives the protein CASSPMRNEQFF. J is TRBJ2-1 and V is TRBV18; no firm D call. Trimming shortened V by 2 bases and J by 6 bases, and 5 bases separated the two germline ends. The CDR3 has 12 residues. The germline V gene has CDR1 KGHSH and CDR2 LQKENI.

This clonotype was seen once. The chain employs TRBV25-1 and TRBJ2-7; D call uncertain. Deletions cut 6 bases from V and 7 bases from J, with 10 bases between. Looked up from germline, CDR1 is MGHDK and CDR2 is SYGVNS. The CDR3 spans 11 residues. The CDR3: CASRDKNEQYF. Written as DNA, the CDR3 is TGTGCCAGCAGAGACAAAAATGAGCAGTACTTC.

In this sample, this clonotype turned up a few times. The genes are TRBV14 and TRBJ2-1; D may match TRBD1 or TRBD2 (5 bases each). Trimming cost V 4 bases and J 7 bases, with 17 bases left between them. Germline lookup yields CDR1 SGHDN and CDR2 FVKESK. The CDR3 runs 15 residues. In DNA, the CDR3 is TGTGCCAGCAGCCCACCTGGGACGGGACGTAATGAGCAGTTCTTC. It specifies CASSPPGTGRNEQFF.

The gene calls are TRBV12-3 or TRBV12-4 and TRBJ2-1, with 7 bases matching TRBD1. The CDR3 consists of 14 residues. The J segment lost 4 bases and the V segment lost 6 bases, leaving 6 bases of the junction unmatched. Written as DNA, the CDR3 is TGTGCCAGCAGCACGGGACAGTTTTACAATGAGCAGTTCTTC. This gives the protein CASSTGQFYNEQFF.